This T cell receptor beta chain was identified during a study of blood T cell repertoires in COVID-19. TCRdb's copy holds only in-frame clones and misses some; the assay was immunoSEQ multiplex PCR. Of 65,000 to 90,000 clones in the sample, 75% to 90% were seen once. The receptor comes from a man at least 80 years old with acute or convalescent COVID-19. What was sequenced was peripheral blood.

The CDR3 is CATSDFTGKAFF. The CDR3 region has the DNA TGTGCCACCAGTGATTTTACAGGGAAGGCTTTCTTT. The V and J genes are TRBV24-1 and TRBJ1-1, with D possibly TRBD1 on 6 matching bases. The germline V gene has CDR1 KGHDR and CDR2 SFDVKD. The V and J ends lost 1 base and 11 bases respectively, with 10 bases between them. The CDR3 covers 12 residues.